The TCR beta chain described here comes from a study of cytomegalovirus exposure and HLA in healthy donors (dated by TCRdb to 2015 to 2018). Describing the broader study: In an earlier analysis of under 600 of the donors, 250 to 350 Gb of sequence data and approximately 100 million unique TCR beta sequences from approximately 180 million T cells were reported. An early release covering around 630 HLA-typed donors comprised approximately 300 gigabases of sequencing data and about 90 million unique TCR sequences. Among the roughly 370 genotyped donors, 81% belonged to the genetic ancestry cluster associated with self-reported Caucasian donors. The study aimed to test whether signatures of past pathogen exposure could be identified by cataloging public T cell receptors. Using immunosequencing, the study profiled T cell repertoires from 640 or so subjects and related those repertoires to cytomegalovirus serostatus. Along with the approximately 700-subject first cohort, a separate validation cohort of approximately 110 different subjects was used. To predict cytomegalovirus infection status, the study brought together high-throughput TCR immunosequencing, statistical association of individual TCRs with disease status, and machine learning. In a later analysis, previously published TCR beta repertoires from fewer than 750 donors were re-analyzed and high-resolution HLA genotyping was added so that TCR occurrence patterns could be studied. The later analysis used no new phenotypic data to find candidate immune exposures, relying instead on TCR beta sequences and their occurrence across donors. An earlier analysis of around 640 of the donors used high-throughput TCR beta sequencing to judge whether each TCR beta V gene segment behaved as functional or pseudogenic. Donor age, sex, ethnicity and CMV serostatus were compiled alongside the repertoire data. In a later genetic analysis, genome-wide SNP genotypes for 398 of the 666 donors were used, and that subset was treated as a discovery cohort. Every repertoire in the discovery cohort had been generated on one and the same sequencing platform. HLA typing covered class I and class II loci at four-digit resolution. Typing coverage varied by locus: about 629-630 donors for A, B, C, DRB1 and DQB1; roughly 560 for DQA1; some 610 for DPA1; more than 450 for DPB1. About five DR-DQ haplotypes were treated as single units for association and clustering because of strong linkage in the cohort. Among some 400 genotyped donors of the cohort, an average of around 220,000 unique TCR beta nucleotide sequences was sequenced per donor, of which approximately 18% were non-productive. Summary of the overall study and its limitations: CMV serostatus was the only immune exposure information available for the cohort. In the study, approximately 150 TCR beta chains were listed as associated with cytomegalovirus. Correlated functional status among segregating V segments might be attributable to linkage disequilibrium, but an unknown experimental factor could not be ruled out. A later genetic analysis associated a missense DCLRE1C variant with V-gene and J-gene trimming of TCR beta chains, and an independent cohort replicated the association. Across donors, most TCR sequences were observed very rarely, whereas some public TCRs were present in many individuals. In a later genetic analysis, fewer N-insertions in productive TCRs were reported among donors in an Asian-associated ancestry cluster than the roughly 640-donor mean. In a later analysis, HLA-associated TCR beta chains were found to be more clonally expanded and to have lower generation probabilities than equally common non-associated chains. A further reported finding was that TCR beta sequences accurately predicted the HLA-A and HLA-B alleles for most subjects in the first cohort. The 87-base-pair reads could not distinguish some IMGT-functional V segments, including TRBV6-2 and TRBV6-3, so those segments were excluded. According to the authors, the approach could potentially be generalized to other disease states and immunological phenotypes. A later analysis reported that several top co-occurrence clusters appeared linked to parvovirus B19, influenza, CMV and Epstein-Barr virus. Because counts were too low, fewer than 20 rarely observed V segments, including chromosome 9 orphons, were excluded from the earlier analysis of 587 of the donors. Broadly in line with IMGT annotations, most TCR beta V segments showed up in productive rearrangements about 87% or about 30% of the time in an earlier analysis of 450 to 600 of the donors. A cluster of highly shared sequence variants was judged likely to be a technical artifact of the sequencing pipeline. Cytomegalovirus status was reported to be diagnosed by the classifier with high specificity and sensitivity in both the original and validation cohorts. In a later analysis, around 15,000 TCR beta sequences were associated with specific HLA alleles at a false discovery rate of 0.05. According to a later analysis, most CMV-associated TCR beta chains appeared to be HLA-restricted, and the HLA associations seemed to be driven largely by CMV exposure. A few of the identified cytomegalovirus-associated TCR beta chains were confirmed in vitro to be specific for cytomegalovirus antigens. Only TCR beta chains were sequenced in this cohort, and the absence of alpha or paired-chain data limited detectable features. HLA typing was unavailable for some donors at each locus, so association tests used only the typed subset. Strong co-occurrence of HLA alleles, especially DR and DQ, made assigning TCR associations to individual alleles difficult. Roughly uniform sequencing depth across donors was assumed in presence/absence analyses, although this assumption may not hold. In a later analysis, the rate of TCR association differed among HLA loci, with DRB1 alleles having the most associated TCRs and HLA-C alleles having the fewest.

Unmatched junction bases come to 5, with V trimmed by 2 bases and J by 7 bases. The germline V gene yields SGDLS for CDR1 and YYNGEE for CDR2. The CDR3 holds 15 amino acids from the cysteine to the phenylalanine. The retained sequence is limited to the CDR3, 45 bases, with the frame set at the first base. Receptor amplification or capture employed the immunoSEQ multiplex PCR assay. For the multiplex PCR, a mixture combining 60 forward primers for TCR Vbeta segments and 13 reverse primers for TCR Jbeta segments was used. A multiplex PCR assay on genomic DNA amplified the CDR3 region of rearranged TCR beta genes. Amplified TCR beta libraries were sequenced as 87-base-pair reads on the Illumina HiSeq System. The original pipeline was this. Across the 600 to 700 repertoires, a later analysis counted some 81 million unique TCR beta chains, roughly 11 million of which were shared by at least two donors. To remove PCR and sequencing errors, raw reads were error-corrected and collapsed into unique sequences using a nearest-neighbor algorithm that merged closely related sequences. V, D and J gene segments were assigned by aligning CDR3 sequences to IMGT reference sequences. For a sequence to be retained, a match of at least six nucleotides was required to both a V gene segment and a J gene segment. Rearrangements were called productive when the CDR3 lacked stop codons and stayed in frame with V and J; all others were non-productive. Following IMGT convention, CDR3 was defined as the stretch from the second conserved V-encoded cysteine to the conserved J-encoded phenylalanine. In an earlier analysis of 587 of the donors, sequences lacking an unambiguous match to a single V gene segment were excluded. In an earlier analysis of approximately 590 of the donors, V segments were called functional above 56.7% productive rearrangements and were called segregating when the between-donor standard deviation exceeded 5%. To diagnose cytomegalovirus status from the catalog of TCR beta chain sequences, a statistical classification framework was built. In a later analysis, TCR nucleotide sequences were compared against IMGT/GENE-DB human TR gene sequences so that V and J genes could be assigned. Using the TCRdist pipeline, a later analysis assigned CDR3 sequences along with most-parsimonious VDJ recombination scenarios. In a later analysis, each TCR beta chain was defined by its CDR3 amino acid sequence together with its V-gene family, and reads without a unique V-gene family were excluded. A later analysis removed 500 to 650 highly shared, low-generation-probability nucleotide sequences to deal with suspected cross-contamination and a sequencing artifact. For each public chain, a later analysis derived a clonal expansion index from normalized ranks of inferred template counts within each repertoire. A later analysis computed generation probabilities with a VDJ recombination model fitted to out-of-frame rearrangements, and checked the results against IGoR. In a later analysis, TCR-TCR, TCR-HLA and TCR-CMV co-occurrence was scored with hypergeometric tests, and a repertoire-size bias correction was applied to TCR pairs. False discovery rates were estimated in a later analysis by permuting HLA or CMV assignments 20 times. In a later analysis, co-occurring TCRs were grouped with DBSCAN, and TCRdist sequence similarity was added when clustering was performed within HLA-allele-positive subsets. Co-occurrence clustering excluded repertoires with fewer than 30,000 or more than 120,000 public chains, plus five with anomalous nucleotide sharing. In TCRdb, the immuneACCESS table is reduced to in-frame sequences with V and J assigned. These tables do not hold every clone; where another copy was compared, an unresolved V gene accounts for under half, and the others remain unexplained. V and J calls and clone size are as listed in that table; D and trimming were resolved from the DNA. The sample table records around 90,000 clones; more than 55% of these occur just once. Together, the top ten hold around 2% of the sample.

Regarding this clone: Its antigen is currently not known. Base qualities are missing; no much larger clone stands one base away.

The cohort comprised approximately 700 healthy bone marrow donors. All cohort members were sampled while nominally healthy, although unrecorded immune exposures were likely present. CMV serostatus was positive for almost 300 and negative for about half of the roughly 670 cohort members, and was not recorded for this donor. Every donor gave a peripheral blood sample, and the peripheral blood mononuclear cells from that sample were used for TCR beta sequencing. Genomic DNA was extracted from the blood cell samples with the Qiagen DNeasy Blood Extraction Kit. This TCR was sampled from a human donor in good health. Sequencing was done on a sample of PBMCs. In this chain, TRBV9 is recombined with TRBJ2-1, and 11 bases in between align with TRBD2. The DNA sequence is as follows: TGTGCCAGCAGCGTTAGCGGGGGGGCTGTAAATGAGCAGTTCTTC. Its protein is CASSVSGGAVNEQFF.